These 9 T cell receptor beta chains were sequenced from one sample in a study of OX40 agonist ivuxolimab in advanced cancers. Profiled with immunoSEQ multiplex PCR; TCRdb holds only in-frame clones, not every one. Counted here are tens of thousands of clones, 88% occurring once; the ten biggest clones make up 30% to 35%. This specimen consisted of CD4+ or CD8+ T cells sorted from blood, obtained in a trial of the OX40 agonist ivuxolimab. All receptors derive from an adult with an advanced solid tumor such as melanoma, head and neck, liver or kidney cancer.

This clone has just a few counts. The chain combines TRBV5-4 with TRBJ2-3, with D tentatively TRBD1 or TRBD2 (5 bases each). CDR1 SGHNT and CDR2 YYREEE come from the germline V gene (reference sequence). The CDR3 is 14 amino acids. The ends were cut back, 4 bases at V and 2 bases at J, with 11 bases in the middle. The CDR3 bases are TGTGCCAGCAGCGTTGTGGGGGACACAGATACGCAGTATTTT. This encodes CASSVVGDTDTQYF. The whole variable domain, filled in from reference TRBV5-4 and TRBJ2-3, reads ETGVTQSPTHLIKTRGQQVTLRCSSQSGHNTVSWYQQALGQGPQFIFQYYREEENGRGNFPPRFSGLQFPNYSSELNVNALELDDSALYLCASSVVGDTDTQYFGPGTRLTVL.

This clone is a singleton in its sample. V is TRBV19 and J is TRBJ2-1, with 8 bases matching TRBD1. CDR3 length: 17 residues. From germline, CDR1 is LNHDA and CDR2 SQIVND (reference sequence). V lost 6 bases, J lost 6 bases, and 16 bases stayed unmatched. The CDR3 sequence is CASSDPRQGRSGNEQFF. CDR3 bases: TGTGCCAGTAGCGATCCTCGACAGGGGCGCTCCGGCAATGAGCAGTTCTTC.

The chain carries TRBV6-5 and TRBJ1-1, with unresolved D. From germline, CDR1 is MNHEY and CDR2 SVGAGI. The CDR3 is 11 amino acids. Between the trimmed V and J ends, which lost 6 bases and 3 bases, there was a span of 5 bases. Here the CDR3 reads CASRRDTEAFF. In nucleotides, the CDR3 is TGTGCCAGCAGACGCGACACTGAAGCTTTCTTT.

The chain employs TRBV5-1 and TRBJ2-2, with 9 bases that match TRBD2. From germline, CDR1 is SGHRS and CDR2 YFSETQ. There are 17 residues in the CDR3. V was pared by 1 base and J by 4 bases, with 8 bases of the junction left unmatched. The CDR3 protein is CASSLYGGGASTGELFF. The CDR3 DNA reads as TGCGCCAGCAGCTTGTATGGCGGGGGGGCGAGCACCGGGGAGCTGTTTTTT.

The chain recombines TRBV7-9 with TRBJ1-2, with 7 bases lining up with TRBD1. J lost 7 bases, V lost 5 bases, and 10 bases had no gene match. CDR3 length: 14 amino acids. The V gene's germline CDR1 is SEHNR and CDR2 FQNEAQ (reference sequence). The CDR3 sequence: CASSPAGTVFGYTF. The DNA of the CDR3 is TGTGCCAGCAGCCCGGCCGGGACAGTCTTTGGCTACACCTTC.

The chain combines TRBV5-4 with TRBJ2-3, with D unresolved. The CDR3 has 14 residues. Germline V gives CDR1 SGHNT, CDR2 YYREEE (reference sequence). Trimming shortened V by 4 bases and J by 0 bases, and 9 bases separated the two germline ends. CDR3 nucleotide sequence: TGTGCCAGCAGCATGGGTTCTAGCACAGATACGCAGTATTTT. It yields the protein CASSMGSSTDTQYF.

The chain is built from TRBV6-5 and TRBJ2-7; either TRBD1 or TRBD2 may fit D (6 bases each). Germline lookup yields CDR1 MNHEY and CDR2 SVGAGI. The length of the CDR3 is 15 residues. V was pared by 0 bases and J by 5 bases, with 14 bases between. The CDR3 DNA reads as TGTGCCAGCAGTTACTCGACATCCGGGGGCCACGAGCAGTACTTC. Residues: CASSYSTSGGHEQYF.

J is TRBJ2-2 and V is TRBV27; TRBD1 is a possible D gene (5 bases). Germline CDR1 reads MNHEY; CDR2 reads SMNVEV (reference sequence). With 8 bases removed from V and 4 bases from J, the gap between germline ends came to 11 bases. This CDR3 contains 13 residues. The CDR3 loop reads CASRRRGTGELFF. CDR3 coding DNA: TGTGCCAGCCGACGTAGGGGCACCGGGGAGCTGTTTTTT.

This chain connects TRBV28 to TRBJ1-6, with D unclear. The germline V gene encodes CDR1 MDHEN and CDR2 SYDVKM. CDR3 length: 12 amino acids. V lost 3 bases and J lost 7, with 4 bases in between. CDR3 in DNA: TGTGCCAGCAGTTTGCGCAATTCACCCCTCCACTTT. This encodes CASSLRNSPLHF.